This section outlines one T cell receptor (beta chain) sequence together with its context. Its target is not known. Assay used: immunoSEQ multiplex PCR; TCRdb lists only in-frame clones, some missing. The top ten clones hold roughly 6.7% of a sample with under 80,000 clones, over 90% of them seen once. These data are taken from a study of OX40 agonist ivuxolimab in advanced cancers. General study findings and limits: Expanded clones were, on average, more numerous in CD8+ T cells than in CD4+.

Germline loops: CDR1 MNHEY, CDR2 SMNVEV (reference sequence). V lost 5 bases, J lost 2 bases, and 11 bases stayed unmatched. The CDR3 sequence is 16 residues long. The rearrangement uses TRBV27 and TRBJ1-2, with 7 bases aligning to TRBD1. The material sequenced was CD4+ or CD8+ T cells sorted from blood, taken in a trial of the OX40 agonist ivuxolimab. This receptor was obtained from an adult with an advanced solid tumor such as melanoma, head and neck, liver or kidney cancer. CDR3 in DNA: TGTGCCAGCAGTCCAAGCGGGACAGCAATAAACTATGGCTACACCTTC. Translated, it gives CASSPSGTAINYGYTF.